This T cell receptor beta chain was documented in a study of T cells in narcolepsy. Study-level points and caveats: Reportedly, autoreactive clonotypes were serially detected in patients' blood but not controls'.

The data were produced by immunoSEQ multiplex PCR, yet TCRdb's version contains in-frame clones alone and is incomplete. The table lists 27,000 or so clones, 80% to 90% of them singletons, with about 1.1% in the top ten. Comment on this clone: Antigen unknown.

Trimming took 1 base from V and 5 from J, leaving 14 bases between them. Looked up from germline, CDR1 is KGHSH and CDR2 is LQKENI. CDR3 size: 15 residues. The genes are TRBV18 and TRBJ1-2; D remains unclear. What was sequenced was CD45RA- memory CD4+ T cells from PBMCs. The clonotype comes from a human donor with narcolepsy. Here the CDR3 reads CASSPLDTVGYGYTF. The CDR3 DNA sequence: TGTGCCAGCTCACCACTTGACACCGTTGGGTATGGCTACACCTTC.